A selection of T cell receptor beta chains follows, all from one sample in a study of cytomegalovirus exposure and HLA in healthy donors. TCRdb's table, derived via immunoSEQ multiplex PCR, lists solely in-frame clones and lacks some. The repertoire holds approximately 140,000 clones, around 73% seen once, with 1.5% to 2% in the top ten. The sequenced sample consisted of PBMCs. The receptor set was obtained from a woman between 18 and 29 years old in good health and CMV-seronegative. CDR3s include the opening cysteine and the closing phenylalanine or tryptophan.

V gene	J gene	CDR3 protein
TRBV7-8	TRBJ1-2	CATFRSTSKEGYTF
TRBV28	TRBJ1-2	CAVRRTDGHGYTF
TRBV11-1	TRBJ1-2	CASSLDNNYGYTF
TRBV28	TRBJ2-7	CASSVQGWEQYF
TRBV7-2	TRBJ1-2	CASSSRDRADYGYTF
TRBV5-1	TRBJ1-4	CASSLLLPGQGNEKLFF
TRBV11-2	TRBJ2-2	CASSLSRQGPNTGELFF
TRBV10-3	TRBJ1-2	CAISEWDSYYGYTF
TRBV29-1	TRBJ1-1	CSVTGQTRTEAFF
TRBV11-1	TRBJ2-7	CASSLEAGSNEQYF
TRBV6-4	TRBJ2-1	CASSDRSGGSYNEQFF
TRBV7-2	TRBJ2-7	CASSSSGASSYEQYF
TRBV7-8	TRBJ2-7	CASSMDSPSYEQYF
TRBV19	TRBJ1-2	CASTQGPGTGDYGYTF
TRBV7-6	TRBJ2-1	CASSLSSGSFNEQFF
TRBV6-5	TRBJ2-3	CASSYRGTKRTDTQYF
TRBV5-4	TRBJ2-1	CASSLGTSGRTARSNEQFF
TRBV9	TRBJ2-3	CASSVATGTDTQYF
TRBV5-6	TRBJ2-1	CASSPGTGNEQFF
TRBV7-9	TRBJ2-7	CASSLARGEQYF
TRBV9	TRBJ2-2	CASSPRLAGTGELFF
TRBV11-3	TRBJ2-1	CASSLEAGAYNEQFF
TRBV5-1	TRBJ1-6	CASSSREFSPLHF
TRBV9	TRBJ2-5	CASSVEAGGPAETQYF
TRBV7-2	TRBJ2-1	CASSARQGRGYNEQFF
TRBV5-1	TRBJ2-3	CASSLPPPTDTQYF
TRBV10-3	TRBJ1-4	CAISKGQGDEKLFF
TRBV18	TRBJ2-1	CASSSDNFGNEQFF
TRBV28	TRBJ2-3	CASGSGGATDTQYF
TRBV28	TRBJ1-2	CAISDIAYGYTF
TRBV15	TRBJ1-4	CATIKGTATNEKLFF
TRBV6-5	TRBJ2-7	CASRDRGPYEQYF
TRBV7-9	TRBJ1-2	CASSSAGVVYGYTF
TRBV29-1	TRBJ2-2	CSVRTATNTGELFF
TRBV11-2	TRBJ2-5	CAISNSGTRTQYF
TRBV11-2	TRBJ1-1	CASSLGRQGRNTEAFF
TRBV7-3	TRBJ2-3	CASSRSTDTQYF
TRBV9	TRBJ2-7	CASSHGTTYEQYF
TRBV6-6	TRBJ2-1	CASSRSGRGNEQFF
TRBV7-9	TRBJ2-3	CASSLFQGTDTQYF
TRBV28	TRBJ1-5	CASSLFSGVRDQPQHF
TRBV13	TRBJ2-1	CASSLRTGGGFFNEQFF
TRBV4-3	TRBJ2-1	CASSQARVAGGKVFF
TRBV23-1	TRBJ2-7	CASSEWRWSYEQYF
TRBV7-9	TRBJ2-5	CASSLEEAGPQYF
TRBV11-2	TRBJ1-4	CASSLSRGANEKLFF
TRBV19	TRBJ1-5	CASSPGDTQPQHF
TRBV19	TRBJ1-2	CASKQGAYGYTF
TRBV30	TRBJ1-2	CAGYPVRGRGGYGYTF
TRBV5-4	TRBJ2-1	CASSLQGVYNEQFF
TRBV4-2	TRBJ2-3	CASSQEDNGPGTDTQYF
TRBV28	TRBJ1-5	CASSTPTPEGNQPQHF